Given below is one T cell receptor (beta chain) in context. Its antigen is unknown. V lost 5 bases, J lost 13 bases, and 11 bases stayed unmatched. Germline V gene lookup returns CDR1 LNHDA and CDR2 SQIVND (reference sequence). CDR3 length: 13 amino acids. This record belongs to a study of T cell responses to AZD1222 COVID-19 vaccine. Study-level results: When two AZD1222 doses had been given, Spike-specific TCR breadth and depth rose. Dominant CD4 TCR responses targeted spike regions 160-218 and 743-854.

Profiled with immunoSEQ multiplex PCR; TCRdb holds only in-frame clones, not every one. Of 90,000 to 150,000 clones detected, around 90% appear once; the ten largest clones hold under 3%. The sequencing here drew on peripheral blood, taken 28 days after the second AZD1222 dose. The sequence came from an adult who received the AZD1222 COVID-19 vaccine. J is TRBJ1-1 and V is TRBV19, with 9 bases lining up with TRBD1. The CDR3 protein is CASSPRDRDWGFF. The CDR3 DNA follows: TGTGCCAGTAGTCCCCGGGACAGGGATTGGGGTTTCTTT.